The 18 T cell receptor beta chains reported below all come from one sample, sequenced in a study of long-term antiretroviral therapy in people with HIV (dated by TCRdb to between 2021 and 2024). The immunoSEQ hsTCRB v3.0 assay was used at survey level resolution for TRB variable region sequencing. What TCRdb holds here is the immuneACCESS table cut down to in-frame rearrangements. Part of the clones is not present; checked against another copy, under half of the missing clones reflect an unresolved V gene, and the others are unexplained. In this sample the table shows about 14,000 clones, roughly 87% of which occur a single time. The ten largest account for roughly 11% of the sample. The source was unsorted PBMCs, collected 6.2 years after starting antiretroviral therapy. All receptors come from a man aged 40-50 years with HIV.

This sequence joins TRBV7-8 and TRBJ1-3; the D gene is possibly TRBD1 (6 bases). V lost 1 base and J lost 4, with 11 bases in between. The germline CDR1 and CDR2 sequences are SGHVS and FQNEAQ. CDR3 size: 15 residues. The CDR3 nucleotides are TGTGCCAGCAGCTTAGAAAGGGGGATCGGAAACACCATATATTTT. Amino acids: CASSLERGIGNTIYF.

CDR3 sequence reads: CASSIRQGPFNGYTF. CDR3 in DNA: TGTGCCAGTAGTATTAGACAGGGACCCTTCAATGGCTACACCTTC. The chain is built from TRBV19 and TRBJ1-2; the match to TRBD1 covers 7 bases. The germline V gene encodes CDR1 LNHDA and CDR2 SQIVND (reference sequence). The CDR3 totals 15 residues. J lost 6 bases, V lost 3 bases, and 10 bases had no gene match.

In its sample, this clone was seen once. V is TRBV25-1 and J is TRBJ2-1; 8 bases are shared with TRBD1. Germline-derived CDR1 and CDR2 are MGHDK and SYGVNS. V lost 5 bases, J lost 4 bases, and 7 bases stayed unmatched. The CDR3 covers 15 residues. The CDR3 is CASSSQGGPYNEQFF. CDR3 coding DNA: TGTGCCAGCAGTTCACAGGGGGGACCTTACAATGAGCAGTTCTTC.

The chain carries TRBV6-5 and TRBJ1-5; TRBD1 is a possible D gene (5 bases). There are 15 residues in the CDR3. The V gene lost 5 bases and the J gene lost 4 bases, with 15 bases spanning the gap. Germline CDR1 reads MNHEY; CDR2 reads SVGAGI. CDR3 residues: CASSAFGQGNQPQHF. In DNA form, the CDR3 reads TGTGCCAGCAGTGCGTTTGGGCAGGGAAATCAGCCCCAGCATTTT.

J is TRBJ1-2 and V is TRBV27; D gene uncertain. CDR3 size: 12 residues. Germline assignment: CDR1 MNHEY and CDR2 SMNVEV (reference sequence). With 10 bases removed from V and 2 bases from J, the gap between germline ends came to 11 bases. For the CDR3, the DNA is TGTGCCACCCATGGAGGGAACTATGGCTACACCTTC. Residues: CATHGGNYGYTF.

This clone was picked up one time. For the CDR3, the DNA is TGTGCCAGCAGTTTGGGACGATTTCAGCCCCAGCATTTT. The encoded protein is CASSLGRFQPQHF. V usage is TRBV27 and J usage is TRBJ1-5, with D possibly matching TRBD1 (5 bases). Germline V gene lookup returns CDR1 MNHEY and CDR2 SMNVEV (reference sequence). With 3 bases removed from V and 6 bases from J, the gap between germline ends came to 9 bases. The CDR3 extends over 13 amino acids.

This chain links TRBV5-5 with TRBJ2-1, with D hard to call. The V end lost 2 bases, the J end lost 8 bases, and 5 bases lay between the germline ends. CDR3 length: 11 residues. In germline, CDR1 is SGHKS, CDR2 YYEKEE (reference sequence). Written as DNA, the CDR3 is TGTGCCAGCAGCTTAAAGGATGAGCAGTTCTTC. Its translation: CASSLKDEQFF. Drawing the rest from reference TRBV5-5 and TRBJ2-1, the complete variable domain is DAGVTQSPTHLIKTRGQQVTLRCSPISGHKSVSWYQQVLGQGPQFIFQYYEKEERGRGNFPDRFSARQFPNYSSELNVNALLLGDSALYLCASSLKDEQFFGPGTRLTVL.

This chain connects TRBV7-9 to TRBJ2-3; D could derive from TRBD1 or TRBD2 (6 bases each). This CDR3 is built from 16 residues. Germline V gives CDR1 SEHNR, CDR2 FQNEAQ (reference sequence). Trimming shortened V by 8 bases and J by 2 bases, and 20 bases separated the two germline ends. The CDR3 spells CASLIPGGIPTDTQYF. The CDR3 DNA sequence: TGTGCCAGCCTTATCCCCGGGGGCATCCCCACAGATACGCAGTATTTT.

This chain links TRBV7-6 with TRBJ2-7, with no clear D. Trimming removed 3 bases at V and 5 bases at J, with 5 bases between. The CDR3 length is 11 residues. Germline CDR1 SGHVS, CDR2 FNYEAQ. CDR3 DNA sequence: TGTGCCAGCAGCTTGGGAAACGAGCAGTACTTC. Protein sequence: CASSLGNEQYF.

V gene TRBV11-2 combines with J gene TRBJ2-7; no clear D gene. Germline values: CDR1 SGHAT, CDR2 FQNNGV. This CDR3 is built from 13 residues. Trimming took off 0 bases at V and 12 bases at J, with 15 bases between the two ends. The CDR3 sequence: CASSLDRRILAYF. The CDR3, as DNA: TGTGCCAGCAGCTTAGATCGGAGAATACTTGCGTACTTC. The whole variable domain, filled in from reference TRBV11-2 and TRBJ2-7, reads EAGVAQSPRYKIIEKRQSVAFWCNPISGHATLYWYQQILGQGPKLLIQFQNNGVVDDSQLPKDRFSAERLKGVDSTLKIQPAKLEDSAVYLCASSLDRRILAYFGPGTRLTVT.

The rearrangement joins TRBV27 to TRBJ2-7; maybe TRBD2 (6 bases). The germline gives CDR1 MNHEY, CDR2 SMNVEV (reference sequence). The V end lost 6 bases, the J end lost 3 bases, and 18 bases lay between the germline ends. The CDR3 consists of 15 residues. CDR3 protein: CASSPPGGPIYEQYF. CDR3 DNA: TGTGCCAGCAGCCCCCCCGGAGGGCCAATCTACGAGCAGTACTTC.

V is TRBV10-3 and J is TRBJ1-2, with 11 bases that match TRBD1. Germline loops: CDR1 ENHRY, CDR2 SYGVKD. V shed 2 bases, J shed 7 bases, and the junction held 9 bases outside the gene matches. This CDR3 has 16 residues. CDR3 bases: TGTGCCATCAGTGAGCAGCCCGGACAGGGGGCCGCTGGCTACACCTTC. Translating gives CAISEQPGQGAAGYTF.

The chain carries TRBV4-2 and TRBJ2-3; D not resolved. CDR3 size: 15 residues. V lost 6 bases and J 2 bases, leaving 15 bases between the germline ends. The V gene's germline CDR1 is LGHNA and CDR2 YNFKEQ. The CDR3 is CASSAQKGITDTQYF. DNA for the CDR3: TGTGCCAGCAGTGCCCAGAAAGGAATCACAGATACGCAGTATTTT.

The CDR3 DNA follows: TGTGCCATCAGTGACAAGGGCGGCACAGATACGCAGTATTTT. Translation gives CAISDKGGTDTQYF. The chain has TRBV10-3 and TRBJ2-3; D gene unclear. Trimming took off 3 bases at V and 1 base at J, with 8 bases between the two ends. CDR1 is ENHRY, CDR2 SYGVKD, per germline. This CDR3 region has 14 residues.

The rearrangement joins TRBV19 to TRBJ2-1; D might be TRBD2 (5 bases). Germline CDR1 reads LNHDA; CDR2 reads SQIVND (reference sequence). The CDR3 is 13 amino acids. Trimming removed 1 base from V and 8 bases from J, with 9 bases in between. Here the CDR3 DNA reads TGTGCCAGTAGTATAGTAAGAGGGTATGAGCAGTTCTTC. This encodes CASSIVRGYEQFF.

The chain uses TRBV7-9 and TRBJ1-2; D gene uncertain. This CDR3 comprises 13 residues. V was clipped by 1 base and J by 8 bases, with 11 bases between them. CDR1 and CDR2 from the germline V gene are SEHNR and FQNEAQ (reference sequence). This CDR3 is CASSLEVFLGYTF. CDR3 DNA: TGTGCCAGCAGCTTAGAGGTCTTCCTGGGCTACACCTTC.

The CDR3 loop reads CASSSAGGRSYEQYF. In DNA, the CDR3 is TGTGCCAGCAGCTCAGCGGGAGGGAGGTCCTACGAGCAGTACTTC. V is TRBV6-5 and J is TRBJ2-7, with 10 bases identical to TRBD2. Germline CDR1 reads MNHEY; CDR2 reads SVGAGI. J gave up 1 base and V 6 bases, and 6 bases lay outside the gene matches. The CDR3 covers 15 residues.

The chain has TRBV6-6 and TRBJ2-6; no clear D gene. Trimming took 0 bases from V and 0 from J, leaving 3 bases between them. This CDR3 is 15 amino acids long. Germline lookup yields CDR1 MNHNY and CDR2 SVGAGI (reference sequence). CDR3 bases: TGTGCCAGCAGTTACTCGAACTCTGGGGCCAACGTCCTGACTTTC. Protein: CASSYSNSGANVLTF.